This T cell receptor beta chain was identified during a study of cytomegalovirus exposure and HLA in healthy donors. V was clipped by 4 bases and J by 10 bases; unmatched bases: 18. CDR3 length equals 17 residues. Germline loops: CDR1 SGHTA, CDR2 FQGNSA. PCR amplification relied on 60 Vbeta primers (plus 13 Jbeta primers). Method: immunoSEQ multiplex PCR; TCRdb's copy keeps in-frame clones and lacks some. The data contain around 140,000 clones, more than 75% of them singletons. This clone has a handful of counts. Sequences were obtained from PBMCs. The chain joins TRBV7-2 to TRBJ2-1, with 8 bases fitting TRBD1. The sequence derives from a woman in her twenties or thirties in good health and CMV-seronegative. The CDR3 sequence is CASSSWTGRIEPLEQFF. CDR3 bases: TGTGCCAGCAGCTCGTGGACAGGGCGAATAGAACCTCTAGAGCAGTTCTTC.